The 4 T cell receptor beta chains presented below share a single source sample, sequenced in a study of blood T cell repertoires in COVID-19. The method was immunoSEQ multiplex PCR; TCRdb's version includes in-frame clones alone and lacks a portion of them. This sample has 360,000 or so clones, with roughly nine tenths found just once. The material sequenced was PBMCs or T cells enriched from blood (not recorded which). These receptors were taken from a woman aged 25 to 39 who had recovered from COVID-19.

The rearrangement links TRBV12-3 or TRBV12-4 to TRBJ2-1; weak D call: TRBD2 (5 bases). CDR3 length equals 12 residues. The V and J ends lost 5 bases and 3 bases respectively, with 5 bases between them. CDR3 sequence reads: CASSRDYNEQFF. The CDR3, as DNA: TGTGCCAGCAGTCGGGACTACAATGAGCAGTTCTTC.

Here the CDR3 DNA reads TGTGCCAGCAGGAGAGAAGGGGGCGGAAGTGCTTTCTTT. This gives the protein CASRREGGGSAFF. V gene TRBV27 combines with J gene TRBJ1-1; 7 bases fit TRBD1. CDR1 MNHEY and CDR2 SMNVEV come from the germline V gene (reference sequence). This CDR3 is 13 amino acids long. After removal of 6 bases from V and 11 bases from J, the junction contained 12 bases not matched to a gene.

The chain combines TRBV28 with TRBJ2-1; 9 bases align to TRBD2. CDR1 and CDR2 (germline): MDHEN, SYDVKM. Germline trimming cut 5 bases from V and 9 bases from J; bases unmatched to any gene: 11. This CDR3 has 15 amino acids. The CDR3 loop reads CASSRRGRARGEQFF. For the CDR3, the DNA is TGTGCCAGCAGTAGGCGCGGGAGGGCCCGAGGTGAGCAGTTCTTC.

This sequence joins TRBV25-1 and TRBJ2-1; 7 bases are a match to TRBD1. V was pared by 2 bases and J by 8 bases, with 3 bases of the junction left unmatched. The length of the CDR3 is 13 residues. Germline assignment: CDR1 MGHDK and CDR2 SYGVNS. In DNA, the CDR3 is TGTGCCAGCAGTGAACTCACAGGGGATGAGCAGTTCTTC. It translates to CASSELTGDEQFF.